The next 3 T cell receptor beta chains were all read from a single sample in a study of T cell repertoires in cytomegalovirus infection (dated by TCRdb to about 2019). No antigens are known for them. Explained via the paper, the treatment or condition label denotes: in vitro stimulation with specific CMV peptide epitopes to enrich CMV-specific T cells. Sequenced using an Illumina HiSeq 1500. TCRdb reprocessing: public reads trimmed at Q25 with fastp, clones called with MiXCR, in-frame beta chains kept. Rows with a matching CDR3 protein are joined into one entry that keeps the most common DNA and genes. This sample lists some 590,000 distinct CDR3 sequences; approximately 40% were detected once. The ten largest clonotypes hold 48% of the sample. Sequencing used cultured PBMCs, obtained from culture after CMV antigen stimulation. These receptors originate from a human donor in good health (CMV status not recorded). Some clones in this sample may be carry-over from other donors' samples.

Notes on this clonotype: A junction boundary mismatches the germline segment, possibly from a read error. The chain has TRBV4-3 and TRBJ2-5, with D tentatively TRBD1 or TRBD2 (5 bases each). Germline V gives CDR1 LGHNA, CDR2 YSLEER. The CDR3 covers 11 residues. The CDR3 DNA follows: TGCGCCAGCAGCGTCCGGGACCTGTTTTCCTTC. The encoded protein is CASSVRDLFSF.

This clonotype was counted between two and nine times. The rearrangement uses TRBV7-2 and TRBJ2-7, with 8 nucleotides matching TRBD2. CDR3 size: 14 residues. Looked up from germline, CDR1 is SGHTA and CDR2 is FQGNSA. After removal of 1 base from V and 4 bases from J, the junction contained 3 bases not matched to a gene. The CDR3 bases are TGTGCCAGCAGCTTAGGGGGACTAGGTTACGAGCAGTACTTC. Translation gives CASSLGGLGYEQYF. Full variable domain (missing parts from reference TRBV7-2 and TRBJ2-7): GAGVSQSPSNKVTEKGKDVELRCDPISGHTALYWYRQSLGQGLEFLIYFQGNSAPDKSGLPSDRFSAERTGGSVSTLTIQRTQQEDSAVYLCASSLGGLGYEQYFGPGTRLTVT.

V gene TRBV18 combines with J gene TRBJ1-2; 10 positions match TRBD1. V lost 3 bases to trimming and J lost 5 bases; unmatched junction nucleotides: 9. This CDR3 has 16 amino acids. Per germline, CDR1 KGHSH and CDR2 LQKENI. CDR3 amino acids: CASSPVRDRGGYGYTF. Here the CDR3 DNA reads TGTGCCAGCTCACCGGTTCGGGACAGGGGAGGTTATGGCTACACCTTC.